These 8 T cell receptor beta chains were sequenced from one sample in a study of T cells in Graves' hyperthyroidism and ophthalmopathy. Amplification yielded TCR beta CDR3 regions, with RNA transcripts as the source. First-round RT-PCR with HTBI primers amplified the TCR CDR3 region. TCRdb re-derived calls from the multiplex PCR reads in MiXCR, one entry per CDR3 protein. The sample contains approximately 530,000 distinct CDR3 sequences, over 15% of which appear only once. Source material: blood. The receptor set was obtained from a woman aged 18-30 years with Graves' hyperthyroidism.

The chain links TRBV10-3 to TRBJ2-3, with 7 positions matching TRBD1. The germline V gene has CDR1 ENHRY and CDR2 SYGVKD. V lost 5 bases, J lost 6 bases, and 2 bases stayed unmatched. This CDR3 is 12 amino acids long. The CDR3 bases are TGTGCCATCAGTAAACAGGGGGATACGCAGTATTTT. As protein: CAISKQGDTQYF.

This clonotype was detected many times. This chain connects TRBV3-1 to TRBJ1-1; D may be TRBD1 (6 bases). CDR1 is LGHDT and CDR2 is YNNKEL in the germline V gene (reference sequence). The CDR3 totals 16 residues. With 3 bases removed from V and 2 bases from J, the gap between germline ends came to 16 bases. Here the CDR3 reads CASSQTARGQNTEAFF. As DNA, the CDR3 is TGTGCCAGCAGCCAGACTGCCAGGGGCCAAAACACTGAAGCTTTCTTT.

In this sample, this clonotype turned up many times. J is TRBJ1-5 and V is TRBV7-2, with 7 positions matching TRBD1. The CDR3 covers 14 residues. Germline-derived CDR1 and CDR2 are SGHTA and FQGNSA. Trimming at V came to 5 bases and at J to 2 bases, leaving 3 bases not matched to a gene. The DNA of the CDR3 is TGTGCCAGCAGCCCAGGGGGAGGCAATCAGCCCCAGCATTTT. It is translated as CASSPGGGNQPQHF.

The rearrangement joins TRBV27 to TRBJ2-3; D unresolved. The CDR3 runs to 13 residues. V was clipped by 6 bases and J by 1 base, with 8 bases between them. CDR1 and CDR2 from the germline V gene are MNHEY and SMNVEV (reference sequence). CDR3 nucleotide sequence: TGTGCCAGCAGAATGGAAGGCACAGATACGCAGTATTTT. This encodes CASRMEGTDTQYF.

This clonotype was picked up a small number of times. The rearrangement uses TRBV7-2 and TRBJ1-6; possibly TRBD1 for D (6 bases). The CDR3 contains 14 residues. Looked up from germline, CDR1 is SGHTA and CDR2 is FQGNSA. V lost 5 bases and J 7 bases, leaving 12 bases between the germline ends. The CDR3 nucleotides are TGTGCCAGCAGCCTATGGACAGAAAATTCACCCCTCCACTTT. It yields the protein CASSLWTENSPLHF.

This clonotype was counted ten times or more. This chain uses TRBV20-1 with TRBJ2-7; 7 nucleotides align to TRBD2. The ends lost 6 bases at V and 6 bases at J; junction bases unmatched: 5. CDR1 DFQATT and CDR2 SNEGSKA come from the germline V gene (reference sequence). The CDR3 has 11 amino acids. CDR3 sequence: CSAGGEVEQYF. CDR3 nucleotide sequence: TGCAGTGCGGGGGGGGAAGTCGAGCAGTACTTC.

The CDR3, as DNA: TGTGCCAGCAGCTATGACAGGGGTTATAGCTACACCTTC. It is translated as CASSYDRGYSYTF. This rearrangement joins TRBV28 to TRBJ1-2, with TRBD1 matching 8 bases. The CDR3 runs 13 residues. Per the germline V gene, CDR1 is MDHEN and CDR2 is SYDVKM. Losses at the gene ends were 6 bases for V and 9 bases for J; bases not matched to a gene: 9.

There are many counts of this clonotype. The chain carries TRBV28 and TRBJ1-5, with unresolved D. Trimming took off 2 bases at V and 3 bases at J, with 11 bases between the two ends. Germline CDR1 reads MDHEN; CDR2 reads SYDVKM. The CDR3 has 15 amino acids. The CDR3 spells CASSLTAQVNQPQHF. The CDR3, as DNA: TGTGCCAGCAGTTTAACTGCTCAGGTCAATCAGCCCCAGCATTTT.